The rows below give T cell receptor beta chains drawn from one sample of a study of blood T cell repertoires in COVID-19. Repertoires were generated with immunoSEQ multiplex PCR, while TCRdb's copy carries only in-frame clones and drops some. The sample lists 120,000 to 150,000 clones; more than 80% were seen once. The sample consisted of PBMCs or T cells enriched from blood (not recorded which). Receptor source: a woman aged 18-29 years who had been exposed to COVID-19. The CDR3 runs from the conserved cysteine through the conserved F or W. D genes are given only for firm matches. Expanded clones get a size class; other rows say once, few or many, or leave the size out.

J: TRBJ2-7; D: NA; V: TRBV6-1; size: NA; DNA: TGTGCCAGCAGTGGAGGAGGGATGGGGGTTGACGTGGCCTACGAGCAGTACTTC; CDR3: CASSGGGMGVDVAYEQYF
J: TRBJ1-5; D: NA; V: TRBV5-5; size: NA; DNA: TGTGCCAGCAGCTCAGACTTGAATCAGCCCCAGCATTTT; CDR3: CASSSDLNQPQHF
J: TRBJ2-3; D: TRBD1; V: TRBV7-6; size: NA; DNA: TGTGCCAGCAGCCGAGGACAGGGTTTACTCACAGATACGCAGTATTTT; CDR3: CASSRGQGLLTDTQYF
J: TRBJ1-6; D: NA; V: TRBV3-1/TRBV3-2; size: few; DNA: TGTGCCAGCAGCCCACAGGGCGCCGGTTCACCCCTCCACTTT; CDR3: CASSPQGAGSPLHF
J: TRBJ2-1; D: NA; V: TRBV12-3/TRBV12-4; size: NA; DNA: TGTGCCATGAGGGCGCGGGATGAGCAGTTCTTC; CDR3: CAMRARDEQFF
J: TRBJ2-7; D: TRBD2; V: TRBV27; size: NA; DNA: TGTGCCAGCAGTTTATGGGCTAGCGGGAGAGATTACGAGCAGTACTTC; CDR3: CASSLWASGRDYEQYF
J: TRBJ1-2; D: NA; V: TRBV3-1/TRBV3-2; size: NA; DNA: TGTGCCAGCAGCCAAGGGGAGTTCAACTATGGCTACACCTTC; CDR3: CASSQGEFNYGYTF
J: TRBJ1-5; D: NA; V: TRBV5-8; size: NA; DNA: TGTGCCAGCAGCTTGGTATCGGGGTCAAATCAGCCCCAGCATTTT; CDR3: CASSLVSGSNQPQHF
J: TRBJ2-2; D: NA; V: TRBV9; size: NA; DNA: TGTGCCAGCAGCGTTACCTACCCCACCGGGGAGCTGTTTTTT; CDR3: CASSVTYPTGELFF
J: TRBJ1-1; D: NA; V: TRBV13; size: once; DNA: TGTGCCAGCAGCTTAGATCCAGGCGTTCGGAACACTGAAGCTTTCTTT; CDR3: CASSLDPGVRNTEAFF
J: TRBJ1-1; D: NA; V: TRBV4-2; size: NA; DNA: TGTGCCAGCAGCCCATGGGAGAGGAGCACTGAAGCTTTCTTT; CDR3: CASSPWERSTEAFF